Described below is a single T cell receptor (beta chain) sequence and its context. Its antigen is unknown. This specimen comes from a study of CD8+ T cells in alopecia areata. For the study at large: Treated patients received oral tofacitinib, 5 to 10 mg twice daily. Dosing spanned 6 to 18 months on tofacitinib, then 6 months off drug. Notes on the study in general: Lesional scalp exceeded normal scalp in clonality, especially in alopecia totalis/universalis.

The ends lost 1 base at V and 0 bases at J; junction bases unmatched: 2. Looked up from germline, CDR1 is MNHEY and CDR2 is SVGAGI. This CDR3 contains 15 residues. RNA extraction was followed by reverse transcription into cDNA, which acted as the sequencing template. Sequencing used immunoSEQ multiplex PCR; TCRdb keeps in-frame clones, though not all of them. The sample records 110,000 to 150,000 clones, around 58% being singletons. The TCR sequence derives from a human donor with alopecia areata. The V and J genes are TRBV6-5 and TRBJ1-1, with 7 nucleotides matching TRBD1. The source was CD4+ T cells sorted from blood, collected at week 0. CDR3 loop: CASSYWGQLNTEAFF. The CDR3, as DNA: TGTGCCAGCAGTTACTGGGGACAGTTGAACACTGAAGCTTTCTTT.